Below are 17 T cell receptor beta chains sequenced from a single sample in a study of blood T cell repertoires in COVID-19 (dated by TCRdb to 2020 to 2022). The library was made by the immunoSEQ multiplex PCR assay. The immuneACCESS repertoire file appears here via TCRdb, limited to in-frame rearrangements. These files lack a portion of the clones; in checked studies, under half of the deficit traces to unresolved V genes, and the cause of the others is not known. This sample holds hundreds of thousands of clones; roughly 85% were observed only once. The ten largest account for 5% to 6.5% of the sample. The source material was peripheral blood. These TCRs come from a man aged 50 or older with COVID-19, enrolled during active disease.

The chain links TRBV6-1 to TRBJ2-2, with TRBD2 identical over 7 bases. CDR3 length equals 13 residues. CDR1 is MNHNS, CDR2 SASEGT, per germline. With V trimmed by 1 base and J by 8 bases, 1 base remained unmatched. CDR3 bases: TGTGCCAGCAGTGAAGAGCGGGGAGGGGAGCTGTTTTTT. Protein product: CASSEERGGELFF.

The rearrangement joins TRBV4-1 to TRBJ2-3; TRBD1 agrees at 9 bases. V shed 0 bases and J 1 base; nucleotides not matched to a gene: 5. Looked up from germline, CDR1 is MGHRA and CDR2 is YSYEKL. CDR3 size: 17 residues. CDR3 region: CASSQEGRTGGTDTQYF. The CDR3 region has the DNA TGCGCCAGCAGCCAAGAAGGAAGGACAGGGGGCACAGATACGCAGTATTTT.

The chain has TRBV3-1 (or the pseudogene TRBV3-2) and TRBJ2-3; TRBD2 might be the D (5 bases). V lost 0 bases to trimming and J lost 1 base, with 11 bases between them. CDR1 and CDR2 from the germline V gene are LGHDT and YNNKEL (reference sequence). The CDR3 is 16 residues long. The CDR3 DNA is TGTGCCAGCAGCCAAGATAAAACTAGTGGCACAGATACGCAGTATTTT. Protein sequence: CASSQDKTSGTDTQYF.

CDR3 protein: CASSERRQNGYTF. The CDR3 nucleotides are TGTGCCAGCAGTGAACGGAGGCAGAACGGCTACACCTTC. The V and J genes are TRBV6-1 and TRBJ1-2; no reliable D call. Germline-derived CDR1 and CDR2 are MNHNS and SASEGT. The CDR3 loop spans 13 amino acids. The V gene lost 2 bases and the J gene lost 8 bases, with 12 bases spanning the gap.

The genes are TRBV18 and TRBJ1-6, with D hard to call. The germline V and J ends were trimmed by 2 bases and 0 bases, with 8 bases remaining between them. Germline CDR1 reads KGHSH; CDR2 reads LQKENI. The CDR3 loop spans 16 amino acids. The CDR3 DNA follows: TGTGCCAGCTCACCATTCTCTAGCTCCTATAATTCACCCCTCCACTTT. It specifies CASSPFSSSYNSPLHF.

The rearrangement uses TRBV6-2 or TRBV6-3 and TRBJ1-2; D gene ambiguous. This CDR3 is built from 13 residues. Trimming took 5 bases from V and 7 from J, leaving 14 bases between them. CDR1 is MNHEY, CDR2 SVGEGT, per germline. The CDR3 loop reads CASSPTGSLGYTF. DNA for the CDR3: TGTGCCAGCAGTCCGACGGGATCTCTTGGCTACACCTTC.

This clone has a handful of counts. The rearrangement joins TRBV7-2 to TRBJ2-1, with 8 bases identical to TRBD2. CDR3 length equals 15 residues. Trimming removed 1 base from V and 2 bases from J; junction bases left unmatched: 1. Germline V gene data show CDR1 as SGHTA and CDR2 as FQGNSA. The CDR3 here is CASSLGGGTYNEQFF. For the CDR3, the DNA is TGTGCCAGCAGCTTAGGCGGGGGGACCTACAATGAGCAGTTCTTC.

This chain uses TRBV3-1 (or the pseudogene TRBV3-2) with TRBJ2-1; the D gene is possibly TRBD2 (6 bases). The germline V gene encodes CDR1 LGHDT and CDR2 YNNKEL (reference sequence). This CDR3 contains 15 residues. With 4 bases removed from V and 9 bases from J, the gap between germline ends came to 19 bases. The CDR3 DNA reads TGTGCCAGCAGCCCCGGGAGAACCAGGACCAGTGAGCAGTTCTTC. As protein: CASSPGRTRTSEQFF.

V usage is TRBV18 and J usage is TRBJ2-5; D is undetermined. V gave up 2 bases and J gave up 2 bases, with 6 bases separating them. This CDR3 is 13 amino acids long. In germline, CDR1 is KGHSH, CDR2 LQKENI. The CDR3 here is CASSPSRQETQYF. In nucleotides, the CDR3 is TGTGCCAGCTCACCAAGCCGACAAGAGACCCAGTACTTC.

The chain combines TRBV7-3 with TRBJ2-1; 11 positions agree with TRBD2. This CDR3 region has 18 residues. The trim removed 5 bases at V and 0 bases at J, leaving 9 bases unmatched. From germline, CDR1 is SGHTA and CDR2 FQGTGA. The CDR3 nucleotides are TGTGCCAGCAGCCTACAGGCTAGCGGGGGGACCTCCTACAATGAGCAGTTCTTC. As protein: CASSLQASGGTSYNEQFF.

This rearrangement joins TRBV9 to TRBJ1-1; D unresolved. Germline CDR1 is SGDLS and CDR2 is YYNGEE. The V end lost 0 bases, the J end lost 7 bases, and 7 bases lay between the germline ends. The CDR3 loop spans 12 amino acids. As DNA, the CDR3 is TGTGCCAGCAGCGTAGAAACAGTTGAAGCTTTCTTT. Translating gives CASSVETVEAFF.

The chain recombines TRBV18 with TRBJ2-5; D gene ambiguous. The CDR3 length is 12 residues. The germline gives CDR1 KGHSH, CDR2 LQKENI. V was pared by 2 bases and J by 5 bases, with 6 bases between. As DNA, the CDR3 is TGTGCCAGCTCACCATACGCGGAGACCCAGTACTTC. It yields the protein CASSPYAETQYF.

A single count supports this clone. V is TRBV4-1 and J is TRBJ1-2; TRBD1 agrees at 9 bases. Germline V gene sequence: CDR1 MGHRA, CDR2 YSYEKL. The V gene end was trimmed by 0 bases and the J gene end by 5 bases; junction bases not matched to a gene: 4. The CDR3 consists of 15 residues. The CDR3, as DNA: TGCGCCAGCAGCCAAGAAGGGACAGGGCTATATGGCTACACCTTC. Protein product: CASSQEGTGLYGYTF.

This chain joins TRBV6-1 and TRBJ2-7, with D tentatively TRBD1 (5 bases). Looked up from germline, CDR1 is MNHNS and CDR2 is SASEGT. V was trimmed by 2 bases and J by 0 bases, leaving 11 bases between them. This CDR3 is 15 amino acids long. DNA of the CDR3: TGTGCCAGCAGTGAAATCTGGGGCAGCTCCTACGAGCAGTACTTC. Protein sequence: CASSEIWGSSYEQYF.

J is TRBJ1-2 and V is TRBV4-3; 11 bases match TRBD1. J was trimmed by 7 bases and V by 1 base; bases with no gene match: 8. Looked up from germline, CDR1 is LGHNA and CDR2 is YSLEER. CDR3 length equals 16 residues. CDR3 loop: CASSQADGQGALGYTF. CDR3 nucleotide sequence: TGCGCCAGCAGCCAAGCAGACGGACAGGGGGCACTTGGCTACACCTTC.

The V and J genes are TRBV27 and TRBJ1-2; 11 bases align to TRBD1. V lost 3 bases, J lost 4 bases, and 1 base stayed unmatched. This CDR3 has 14 residues. In germline, CDR1 is MNHEY, CDR2 SMNVEV (reference sequence). The CDR3 loop is CASSFGTGGYGYTF. In DNA form, the CDR3 reads TGTGCCAGCAGTTTTGGGACAGGGGGCTATGGCTACACCTTC.

This sequence joins TRBV4-2 and TRBJ1-1; 9 nucleotides line up with TRBD1. Per germline, CDR1 LGHNA and CDR2 YNFKEQ. The CDR3 is 14 amino acids. V was pared by 1 base and J by 10 bases, with 7 bases of the junction left unmatched. The CDR3 region is CASSQVDRGPGAFF. CDR3 DNA sequence: TGTGCCAGCAGCCAAGTGGACAGGGGACCAGGAGCTTTCTTT.